This T cell receptor (beta chain) derives from a study of blood T cell repertoires in COVID-19. Study-wide background: Both acute and convalescent COVID-19 samples were obtained from the United States, Italy and Spain. The cDNA or gDNA used as material had been derived from T cells, B-cell-depleted T cells, or PBMCs.

Original data processing: Reference gene primer amplification gave estimated nucleated cell counts. Sequenced by immunoSEQ multiplex PCR; TCRdb stores in-frame clones only, minus some. The DNA was the basis for D and trimming; V, J and clone size are from that table. The sample records some 150,000 clones, about four fifths being singletons. Material: PBMCs or T cells enriched from blood (not recorded which). This TCR was sampled from a woman aged 50 to 65 who had been exposed to COVID-19.

CDR3 amino acids: CASSFYTSSYEQYF. DNA for the CDR3: TGTGCCAGCAGCTTTTATACATCGTCTTACGAGCAGTACTTC. The genes are TRBV11-2 and TRBJ2-7; D ambiguous. V lost 3 bases and J 4 bases, leaving 13 bases between the germline ends. CDR1 is SGHAT, CDR2 FQNNGV, per germline. The CDR3 consists of 14 residues.